The rows below give T cell receptor beta chains drawn from one sample of a study of blood T cell repertoires in COVID-19. The protocol was immunoSEQ multiplex PCR, while the TCRdb copy is restricted to in-frame clones and leaves out a portion. The data contain around 160,000 clones, about 90% of them singletons. Sequenced sample: PBMCs or T cells enriched from blood (not recorded which). Receptors were obtained from a woman aged 40 to 55 who had been exposed to COVID-19. Both conserved end residues are part of each CDR3.

>TRBJ1-1|TRBV2
CASRTRGGWRTEAFF
>TRBJ1-6|TRBV5-1
CASRVGGDSPLHF
>TRBJ1-2|TRBV27
CASSPYRQVYGYTF
>TRBJ2-1|TRBV5-1
CASSWWTVQNEQFF
>TRBJ1-6|TRBV2
CASSEALGSSYNSPLHF
>TRBJ2-2|TRBV6-5
CASRLGGNTGELFF
>TRBJ2-1|TRBV5-4
CASSTKTGFEQFF
>TRBJ1-2|TRBV6-5
CASSYGSTGYTF
>TRBJ1-2|TRBV3-1/TRBV3-2
CASSHSGRDYGYTF
>TRBJ2-5|TRBV18
CASSPPTSGGQETQYF
>TRBJ2-1|TRBV6-2/TRBV6-3
CASSYESTGGYYNEQFF
>TRBJ1-2|TRBV2
CASSEQGAGNYGYTF
>TRBJ1-4|TRBV5-1
CASAAGANRNEKLFF
>TRBJ1-1|TRBV10-3
CATTTGTINTEAFF
>TRBJ1-1|TRBV28
CASSLSVGTENEAFF
>TRBJ2-2|TRBV7-9
CASSLIWGTGRNPGELFF
>TRBJ1-4|TRBV7-9
CASSLVGEWGPNEKLFF
>TRBJ1-5|TRBV4-1
CASSQGIGQADYSNQPQHF
>TRBJ2-2|TRBV3-1/TRBV3-2
CASSQNRGQAGELFF
>TRBJ2-3|TRBV24-1
CATSDPGRDTQYF
>TRBJ1-1|TRBV11-2
CASSVNRGTEAFF
>TRBJ1-3|TRBV19
CASSGTGSSGNTIYF
>TRBJ2-3|TRBV19
CASSPTAGGQDTQYF
>TRBJ2-7|TRBV2
CASSQRDTGLVQYF
>TRBJ1-5|TRBV5-4
CASSSWTGANQPQHF
>TRBJ2-7|TRBV10-1
CASSGLAEEGEQYF
>TRBJ2-7|TRBV7-2
CASSIPGTSGYEQYF
>TRBJ1-5|TRBV12-3/TRBV12-4
CASTNREGQPQHF
>TRBJ2-7|TRBV5-1
CASSLRQGKGEQYF
>TRBJ2-5|TRBV24-1
CATSGGFQETQYF
>TRBJ2-2|TRBV12-3/TRBV12-4
CANTDSYTGELFF
>TRBJ1-1|TRBV18
CASSPGRDNEAFF
>TRBJ1-2|TRBV4-1
CASSQEGGRGVGYGYTF
>TRBJ1-1|TRBV14
CASSQGGIGTEAFF